The sequence of this T cell receptor (beta chain) was determined in a study of T cell responses to AZD1222 COVID-19 vaccine. Overall study findings and caveats: The study sampled repertoires only after the peak T cell response. Vaccine-associated CD4 TCRs ranged over spike, dominating at 160-218 and 743-854. Donor demographics were predominantly white British with a female majority; clonal diversity may be underestimated. Two AZD1222 doses significantly raised spike-specific TCR breadth and depth over controls.

Trimming took off 3 bases at V and 5 bases at J, with 11 bases between the two ends. Germline V gene data show CDR1 as LNHDA and CDR2 as SQIVND (reference sequence). The CDR3 length is 13 residues. This clone was seen a few times. No antigen is known for it. TCRdb's copy holds only in-frame clones and misses some; the assay was immunoSEQ multiplex PCR. The sample lists over 100,000 clones, about 86% occurring once. The V and J genes are TRBV19 and TRBJ2-7; a possible D gene is TRBD1 (6 bases). Specimen: peripheral blood, collected on day 0 of AZD1222 vaccination. The receptor comes from an adult in good health. The CDR3 nucleotides read TGTGCCAGTAGTATTTGGGGGCGCGACGAGCAGTACTTC. Its translation: CASSIWGRDEQYF. Based on the CDR3 plus reference TRBV19 and TRBJ2-7, the full variable domain is DGGITQSPKYLFRKEGQNVTLSCEQNLNHDAMYWYRQDPGQGLRLIYYSQIVNDFQKGDIAEGYSVSREKKESFPLTVTSAQKNPTAFYLCASSIWGRDEQYFGPGTRLTVT.